This T cell receptor beta chain was sequenced for a study of cytomegalovirus exposure and HLA in healthy donors. Healthy donors of bone marrow made up the group. The CDR3 is 21 amino acids. Germline V gene sequence: CDR1 SGHDN, CDR2 FVKESK. J lost 1 base, V lost 2 bases, and 16 bases had no gene match. Primers for the PCR totalled 60 Vbeta and 13 Jbeta. Sequencing was performed with immunoSEQ multiplex PCR; in TCRdb, only in-frame clones are kept and a portion is missing. This listing includes about 190,000 clones. A note on this clone: Its antigen is still unknown.

Study outcomes and limitations: TCR beta sequences numbering about 17,000 were associated with HLA alleles at 0.05 false discovery rate in a later analysis. A missense variant in DCLRE1C was later tied to TCR beta V- and J-gene trimming.

The rearrangement links TRBV14 to TRBJ2-1; 11 nucleotides match TRBD2. This sequence was found in a woman aged 30 to 39 in good health and CMV-seropositive. What was sequenced was PBMCs. CDR3 in amino acids: CASSQYPKTSGGYPSYNEQFF. The CDR3 region has the DNA TGTGCCAGCAGCCAATACCCAAAAACTAGCGGGGGTTACCCTTCCTACAATGAGCAGTTCTTC.